The 31 T cell receptor beta chains below come from one sample, sequenced in a study of blood T cell repertoires in COVID-19. Repertoires were generated with immunoSEQ multiplex PCR, while TCRdb's copy carries only in-frame clones and drops some. The sample has about 260,000 clones, approximately 86% seen once. Material for sequencing was peripheral blood. The receptor set was obtained from a man in his forties or fifties who had recovered from COVID-19.

This chain links TRBV27 with TRBJ2-1; 8 bases are a match to TRBD1. The germline V gene encodes CDR1 MNHEY and CDR2 SMNVEV (reference sequence). This CDR3 has 14 amino acids. V lost 5 bases and J lost 5; bases outside the gene matches: 5. CDR3 sequence reads: CASSTRDRHNEQFF. The CDR3 DNA is TGTGCCAGCAGTACTAGGGACAGGCACAATGAGCAGTTCTTC.

The chain carries TRBV6-2 or TRBV6-3 and TRBJ2-7; 9 nucleotides align to TRBD2. Per the germline V gene, CDR1 is MNHEY and CDR2 is SVGEGT. CDR3 length: 14 residues. With 6 bases clipped from V and 6 bases from J, the junction kept 9 bases outside the gene matches. CDR3 coding DNA: TGTGCCAGCAGCCTATTAGCGGGAGAGGTCGAGCAGTACTTC. It is translated as CASSLLAGEVEQYF.

The chain combines TRBV7-9 with TRBJ2-3; D gene uncertain. Germline CDR1 SEHNR, CDR2 FQNEAQ (reference sequence). Trimming pared 1 base from V and 4 bases from J, leaving 6 bases between. The CDR3 runs 13 residues. The CDR3 DNA reads TGTGCCAGCAGCTTAGTCGCGGCAGATACGCAGTATTTT. Protein sequence: CASSLVAADTQYF.

This sequence joins TRBV3-1 (or the pseudogene TRBV3-2) and TRBJ2-3; 9 positions match TRBD2. Germline values: CDR1 LGHDT, CDR2 YNNKEL (reference sequence). J gave up 0 bases and V 4 bases, and 5 bases lay outside the gene matches. The CDR3 is 16 amino acids. CDR3 loop: CASSLPTSGSTDTQYF. CDR3 nucleotide sequence: TGTGCCAGCAGCCTCCCGACTAGCGGCAGCACAGATACGCAGTATTTT.

The V call is TRBV5-1, the J call TRBJ2-7; 8 bases agree with TRBD1. Germline V gene lookup returns CDR1 SGHRS and CDR2 YFSETQ. The CDR3 loop spans 15 amino acids. With 3 bases clipped from V and 0 bases from J, the junction kept 5 bases outside the gene matches. CDR3 sequence: CASSSTGGPSYEQYF. For the CDR3, the DNA is TGCGCCAGCAGCTCTACAGGGGGGCCCTCCTACGAGCAGTACTTC.

Details on this clone: Other DNA sequences in this specimen translate into the identical CDR3. The chain links TRBV6-5 to TRBJ1-6; possible D gene TRBD1, 5 bases. The CDR3 is made up of 15 amino acids. V was shortened by 5 bases and J by 5 bases, with 13 bases between the two germline ends. Germline V gene lookup returns CDR1 MNHEY and CDR2 SVGAGI. CDR3 sequence reads: CASSLPDRDNSPLHF. The CDR3 region has the DNA TGTGCCAGCAGTCTACCTGACAGAGATAATTCACCCCTCCACTTT.

The chain recombines TRBV18 with TRBJ1-4, with a tentative D call TRBD1 (6 bases). The V and J ends lost 3 bases and 3 bases respectively, with 11 bases between them. The length of the CDR3 is 15 residues. Looked up from germline, CDR1 is KGHSH and CDR2 is LQKENI. DNA of the CDR3: TGTGCCAGCTCACCTACAGGGCCGTCTAATGAAAAACTGTTTTTT. This gives the protein CASSPTGPSNEKLFF.

The genes are TRBV6-1 and TRBJ2-1, with 11 bases lining up with TRBD2. V was clipped by 4 bases and J by 6 bases; unmatched bases: 8. Germline-derived CDR1 and CDR2 are MNHNS and SASEGT. There are 16 residues in the CDR3. As DNA, the CDR3 is TGTGCCAGCAGTGGTCCGTCGACTAGCGGGACCAATGAGCAGTTCTTC. Amino acids: CASSGPSTSGTNEQFF.

The chain couples TRBV7-3 to TRBJ1-2; 10 positions match TRBD1. J was trimmed by 7 bases and V by 5 bases; bases with no gene match: 7. Germline V gene data show CDR1 as SGHTA and CDR2 as FQGTGA. CDR3 length equals 14 residues. The CDR3 sequence: CASSPGTGVGGYTF. As DNA, the CDR3 is TGTGCCAGCAGCCCCGGGACAGGGGTAGGTGGCTACACCTTC.

The rearrangement joins TRBV29-1 to TRBJ1-4, with TRBD1 as a possible D gene (6 bases). The CDR3 contains 13 residues. Looked up from germline, CDR1 is SQVTM and CDR2 is ANQGSEA. V was clipped by 3 bases and J by 8 bases, with 13 bases between them. CDR3 coding DNA: TGCAGCGTTGACGATTCGGGGGGCGAAAAACTGTTTTTT. This codes for CSVDDSGGEKLFF.

This clone showed up just once. The V gene is TRBV19, the J gene TRBJ1-2; TRBD1 matches 7 bases. This CDR3 contains 15 residues. V shed 5 bases and J 0 bases; nucleotides not matched to a gene: 6. Germline values: CDR1 LNHDA, CDR2 SQIVND (reference sequence). Here the CDR3 reads CASSPPDRANYGYTF. The CDR3 bases are TGTGCCAGTAGTCCCCCCGACAGGGCTAACTATGGCTACACCTTC.

The rearrangement joins TRBV2 to TRBJ1-2; unclear D gene. V was trimmed by 4 bases and J by 4 bases, leaving 25 bases between them. The CDR3 totals 18 residues. Germline CDR1 and CDR2: SNHLY and FYNNEI. The CDR3 sequence: CASSGRPAGSSSLYGYTF. The CDR3 region has the DNA TGTGCCAGCAGTGGACGCCCGGCCGGGAGCAGTTCCCTCTATGGCTACACCTTC.

This clone occurred once. This chain joins TRBV18 and TRBJ1-2; maybe TRBD1 (5 bases). The length of the CDR3 is 13 residues. From germline, CDR1 is KGHSH and CDR2 LQKENI. Between the trimmed V and J ends, which lost 6 bases and 10 bases, there was a span of 18 bases. CDR3 nucleotide sequence: TGTGCCAGCTCCGGGGGTCAAACGGGATTCTACACCTTC. Translated: CASSGGQTGFYTF.

This clone was seen a handful of times. The chain recombines TRBV4-3 with TRBJ2-5, with 12 bases identical to TRBD2. The trim removed 3 bases at V and 5 bases at J, leaving 4 bases unmatched. Germline-derived CDR1 and CDR2 are LGHNA and YSLEER. CDR3 size: 15 residues. This CDR3 reads CASSHGLAGGETQYF. CDR3 nucleotide sequence: TGCGCCAGCAGCCATGGTCTAGCGGGGGGGGAGACCCAGTACTTC.

The J gene is TRBJ2-3, the V gene TRBV9, with 9 bases that match TRBD1. This CDR3 is built from 16 residues. Germline V lookup: CDR1 SGDLS, CDR2 YYNGEE. The V and J ends lost 2 bases and 6 bases, in that order; junction bases with no gene match: 10. DNA for the CDR3: TGTGCCAGCAGCGTTGATACCGGGACAGGGTATGATACGCAGTATTTT. It yields the protein CASSVDTGTGYDTQYF.

The chain couples TRBV5-4 to TRBJ1-4, with 11 bases identical to TRBD1. V trimming: 3 bases; J trimming: 8 bases; junction bases outside the gene matches: 6. The germline CDR1 and CDR2 sequences are SGHNT and YYREEE (reference sequence). The CDR3 is 15 residues long. CDR3 sequence reads: CASSSPGQGVEKLFF. As DNA, the CDR3 is TGTGCCAGCAGCTCCCCGGGACAGGGGGTAGAAAAACTGTTTTTT.

J is TRBJ2-1 and V is TRBV4-1; TRBD1 matches at 9 bases. CDR1 and CDR2 from the germline V gene are MGHRA and YSYEKL. V shed 4 bases and J 8 bases; nucleotides not matched to a gene: 12. The CDR3 is 16 residues long. This chain's CDR3 is CASSLGQGTVSYEQFF. As DNA, the CDR3 is TGCGCCAGCAGCCTAGGACAGGGGACGGTTAGCTATGAGCAGTTCTTC.

The chain carries TRBV18 and TRBJ2-1; 14 bases map to TRBD2. The CDR3 is 21 residues long. Losses at the gene ends were 4 bases for V and 0 bases for J; bases not matched to a gene: 14. Germline assignment: CDR1 KGHSH and CDR2 LQKENI. This chain's CDR3 is CASSLRQGTSGGDSSYNEQFF. The CDR3 DNA reads as TGTGCCAGCTCACTACGCCAAGGGACTAGCGGGGGTGATAGCTCCTACAATGAGCAGTTCTTC.

The chain has TRBV5-6 and TRBJ2-1, with TRBD2 matching 14 bases. The CDR3 spans 19 residues. V trimming: 4 bases; J trimming: 1 base; junction bases outside the gene matches: 10. Germline lookup yields CDR1 SGHDT and CDR2 YYEEEE. CDR3 sequence reads: CASSHLRTSGRRSYNEQFF. The DNA of the CDR3 is TGTGCCAGCAGCCACTTAAGGACTAGCGGGAGGAGGTCCTACAATGAGCAGTTCTTC.

The CDR3 loop reads CASSRLSTEAFF. The DNA for the CDR3 is TGTGCCAGCAGTCGCCTCAGCACTGAAGCTTTCTTT. The chain joins TRBV6-2 or TRBV6-3 to TRBJ1-1; no clear D. Trimming took 5 bases from V and 4 from J, leaving 8 bases between them. This CDR3 comprises 12 residues. Germline V gives CDR1 MNHEY, CDR2 SVGEGT.

This chain links TRBV18 with TRBJ2-2, with a weak D call TRBD2 (6 bases). Trimming shortened V by 6 bases and J by 2 bases, and 10 bases separated the two germline ends. This CDR3 spans 14 amino acids. CDR1 and CDR2 from the germline V gene are KGHSH and LQKENI. CDR3 DNA: TGTGCCAGCTCCGCGGGGAAAAACACCGGGGAGCTGTTTTTT. Amino acids: CASSAGKNTGELFF.

The chain links TRBV3-1 (or the pseudogene TRBV3-2) to TRBJ1-6, with D maybe TRBD1 (5 bases). The CDR3 length is 15 residues. Germline CDR1 reads LGHDT; CDR2 reads YNNKEL (reference sequence). V lost 1 base and J 8 bases, leaving 12 bases between the germline ends. CDR3 protein: CASSQVRVTDSPLHF. The CDR3 DNA sequence: TGTGCCAGCAGCCAAGTCAGGGTTACTGATTCACCCCTCCACTTT.

The V call is TRBV27, the J call TRBJ2-2; D gene uncertain. From germline, CDR1 is MNHEY and CDR2 SMNVEV (reference sequence). This CDR3 spans 13 amino acids. The V gene lost 4 bases and the J gene lost 6 bases, with 9 bases spanning the gap. The CDR3 region is CASSSRAAGELFF. The CDR3 coding sequence is TGTGCCAGCAGTTCGCGTGCGGCCGGGGAGCTGTTTTTT.

The sample holds a few counts of this clone. This chain connects TRBV27 to TRBJ2-7; 7 bases are a match to TRBD2. V lost 0 bases to trimming and J lost 6 bases; unmatched junction nucleotides: 11. CDR3 size: 16 residues. From germline, CDR1 is MNHEY and CDR2 SMNVEV (reference sequence). The CDR3 sequence is CASSLSTSGTLSEQYF. The CDR3 nucleotides read TGTGCCAGCAGTTTATCTACCAGCGGGACTCTCTCCGAGCAGTACTTC.

The CDR3: CASSWRDRVDQPQHF. The CDR3, as DNA: TGTGCCAGTAGTTGGAGGGACAGGGTAGATCAGCCCCAGCATTTT. The rearrangement links TRBV19 to TRBJ1-5, with 9 bases aligning to TRBD1. V shed 5 bases, J shed 5 bases, and the junction held 7 bases outside the gene matches. CDR1 is LNHDA, CDR2 SQIVND, per germline (reference sequence). The CDR3 length is 15 residues.

The V gene is TRBV6-4, the J gene TRBJ2-5; D gene unclear. This CDR3 comprises 14 residues. V was pared by 4 bases and J by 5 bases, with 14 bases between. Germline CDR1 is MRHNA and CDR2 is SNTAGT. The CDR3 bases are TGTGCCAGCAGTGTTGACTTGGTCTCGGAGACCCAGTACTTC. Translated: CASSVDLVSETQYF.

As DNA, the CDR3 is TGTGCCAGCAGTTCCAGACAGGGCCGTAATGAAAAACTGTTTTTT. The encoded protein is CASSSRQGRNEKLFF. The V call is TRBV6-2 or TRBV6-3, the J call TRBJ1-4; 7 positions agree with TRBD1. Germline CDR1 MNHEY, CDR2 SVGEGT. The V segment lost 4 bases and the J segment 4 bases; nucleotides outside the gene matches: 6. The CDR3 runs 15 residues.

The V gene is TRBV2, the J gene TRBJ2-2; 7 positions match TRBD2. Germline CDR1 SNHLY, CDR2 FYNNEI. J was trimmed by 9 bases and V by 1 base; bases with no gene match: 5. CDR3 length: 14 residues. This CDR3 reads CASSEVVGGRELFF. The CDR3 region has the DNA TGTGCCAGCAGTGAAGTTGTGGGAGGGCGGGAGCTGTTTTTT.

The rearrangement uses TRBV19 and TRBJ2-2; 12 bases line up with TRBD1. V lost 5 bases to trimming and J lost 5 bases; unmatched junction nucleotides: 9. Looked up from germline, CDR1 is LNHDA and CDR2 is SQIVND (reference sequence). The CDR3 has 17 amino acids. The CDR3 nucleotides read TGTGCCAGTAGTGTTTCGGGACAGGGGGCGCGTACCGGGGAGCTGTTTTTT. The encoded protein is CASSVSGQGARTGELFF.

This sequence joins TRBV18 and TRBJ2-5; 8 bases align to TRBD2. Trimming removed 1 base from V and 0 bases from J; junction bases left unmatched: 10. The CDR3 spans 18 residues. Germline CDR1 KGHSH, CDR2 LQKENI. The CDR3 nucleotides are TGTGCCAGCTCACCACGTCTGCTAGCGGGTAACGACCAAGAGACCCAGTACTTC. Translation: CASSPRLLAGNDQETQYF.

The V and J genes are TRBV5-1 and TRBJ2-3, with D possibly being TRBD1 (5 bases). Trimming cost V 3 bases and J 6 bases, with 8 bases left between them. Germline-derived CDR1 and CDR2 are SGHRS and YFSETQ. The CDR3 runs to 12 residues. In nucleotides, the CDR3 is TGCGCCAGCAGCTCTAAGGGGGATACGCAGTATTTT. It yields the protein CASSSKGDTQYF.